The 2 T cell receptor beta chains listed next were all sequenced from one sample in a study of blood T cell repertoires in COVID-19. The assay was immunoSEQ multiplex PCR, and TCRdb's table has in-frame clones only and misses some. The sample lists a few hundred thousand clones, around 89% occurring once. Sequencing was done on a sample of peripheral blood. These receptors all come from a woman in her 30s who had recovered from COVID-19.

The chain combines TRBV19 with TRBJ1-1; D is undetermined. The CDR3 has 12 amino acids. Per germline, CDR1 LNHDA and CDR2 SQIVND (reference sequence). The V and J ends lost 4 bases and 1 base respectively, with 4 bases between them. The CDR3 bases are TGTGCCAGTAGTACGAGGAACACTGAAGCTTTCTTT. Residues: CASSTRNTEAFF.

The CDR3 nucleotides are TGTGCCAGCAGCTCTATGACAGGGTTGGACACTGAAGCTTTCTTT. This translates into CASSSMTGLDTEAFF. The chain has TRBV5-4 and TRBJ1-1, with TRBD1 matching 7 bases. The junction had 8 bases not matched to a gene; V was cut back by 3 bases and J by 3 bases. Germline CDR1 is SGHNT and CDR2 is YYREEE (reference sequence). This CDR3 contains 15 residues.